The 21 T cell receptor beta chains below come from one sample, sequenced in a study of identical twins. TCRdb redid the calling of the 5' RACE reads with MiXCR, one entry per CDR3 protein. Among about 890,000 distinct CDR3 sequences listed, 10% to 15% were seen once. The sample also formed part of further work on yellow fever vaccine responses in identical twins.

Sequencing used PBMCs. The receptors shown here come from a woman aged 18-35 years in good health.

Regarding this clonotype: Germline and junction disagree at one end, which may indicate a read error. The rearrangement links TRBV20-1 to TRBJ1-2; the match to TRBD1 covers 8 bases. The CDR3 extends over 13 amino acids. Germline values: CDR1 DFQATT, CDR2 SNEGSKA (reference sequence). In DNA, the CDR3 is TGCAGTGCTCGAGAACAGGGGGGTCTGGGCTACACCTTC. The encoded protein is CSAREQGGLGYTF.

This clonotype showed up just a few times. V usage is TRBV12-3 or TRBV12-4 and J usage is TRBJ1-2; D is uncertain. The germline V and J ends were trimmed by 10 bases and 0 bases, with 9 bases remaining between them. The CDR3 runs to 12 residues. CDR3 sequence (DNA): TGTGCCACCGTAAGAACTAACTATGGCTACACCTTC. Amino acid sequence: CATVRTNYGYTF.

In its sample, this clonotype was seen a few times. The chain employs TRBV2 and TRBJ2-1; 9 nucleotides align to TRBD2. Germline V CDR1 and CDR2: SNHLY, FYNNEI. The CDR3 sequence is 15 residues long. Losses at the gene ends were 2 bases for V and 9 bases for J; bases not matched to a gene: 8. The CDR3 DNA is TGTGCCAGCAGTGAATTGGCGGGAGGGCCGGGTGAGCAGTTCTTC. Its protein is CASSELAGGPGEQFF.

This clonotype came up a few times. The chain has TRBV20-1 and TRBJ2-5; the D gene is possibly TRBD2 (6 bases). V dropped 8 bases and J dropped 0 bases, with 10 bases sitting between them. This CDR3 region has 12 residues. The germline gives CDR1 DFQATT, CDR2 SNEGSKA (reference sequence). CDR3 nucleotide sequence: TGCAGTCTACGGGGGTACCAAGAGACCCAGTACTTC. This sequence encodes CSLRGYQETQYF.

This clonotype was seen only a few times. V gene TRBV6-5 combines with J gene TRBJ1-4, with D unresolved. The CDR3 loop spans 15 amino acids. Trimming took off 3 bases at V and 0 bases at J, with 8 bases between the two ends. The germline V gene has CDR1 MNHEY and CDR2 SVGAGI. CDR3 nucleotides: TGTGCCAGCAGTTATAATGAGGCAACTAATGAAAAACTGTTTTTT. Translating it yields CASSYNEATNEKLFF.

This clonotype was seen a few times. DNA of the CDR3: TGCGCCAGCAGCTTGCGCGGGACTAGCGTTTTTAATGAGCAGTTCTTC. Translating it yields CASSLRGTSVFNEQFF. The chain combines TRBV5-1 with TRBJ2-1, with 10 bases identical to TRBD2. V lost 1 base to trimming and J lost 7 bases; unmatched junction nucleotides: 8. The CDR3 is made up of 16 amino acids. CDR1 SGHRS and CDR2 YFSETQ come from the germline V gene.

The chain is built from TRBV12-3 or TRBV12-4 and TRBJ2-3; TRBD1 might be the D (7 bases). The CDR3 consists of 15 residues. V was cut by 10 bases and J by 4 bases, with 21 bases left in between. CDR3 region: CATRRGPPGADTQYF. The CDR3 coding sequence is TGTGCCACAAGAAGGGGGCCACCGGGGGCAGATACGCAGTATTTT.

This clonotype was observed a few times. The rearrangement uses TRBV5-5 and TRBJ2-1; D might be TRBD1 or TRBD2, each matching 5 bases. CDR3 size: 15 residues. The V and J ends lost 4 bases and 0 bases respectively, with 11 bases between them. Looked up from germline, CDR1 is SGHKS and CDR2 is YYEKEE (reference sequence). As DNA, the CDR3 is TGTGCCAGCAGCAATGAGGGGTTCTCCTACAATGAGCAGTTCTTC. It yields the protein CASSNEGFSYNEQFF.

This clonotype was seen a handful of times. The V call is TRBV20-1, the J call TRBJ1-1, with D hard to call. V gave up 2 bases and J gave up 0 bases, with 7 bases separating them. The CDR3 loop spans 13 amino acids. Germline-derived CDR1 and CDR2 are DFQATT and SNEGSKA (reference sequence). DNA of the CDR3: TGCAGTGCTAGACGGTACATGAACACTGAAGCTTTCTTT. Its protein product is CSARRYMNTEAFF.

This clonotype was seen at least ten times. The rearrangement links TRBV29-1 to TRBJ2-6; a weak D match, TRBD1 (5 bases). Germline CDR1 reads SQVTM; CDR2 reads ANQGSEA. CDR3 length: 16 residues. V was trimmed by 3 bases and J by 0 bases, leaving 12 bases between them. The CDR3 DNA is TGCAGCGTTGAGGGTGACAGAAGCTCTGGGGCCAACGTCCTGACTTTC. As protein: CSVEGDRSSGANVLTF.

This clonotype was detected ten times or more. The V call is TRBV12-3 or TRBV12-4, the J call TRBJ1-2; the D gene is possibly TRBD1 (5 bases). The V gene lost 8 bases and the J gene lost 8 bases, with 12 bases spanning the gap. CDR3 length: 11 amino acids. CDR3 loop: CASGGLLGYTF. The CDR3 DNA reads TGTGCCAGCGGGGGACTGTTGGGCTACACCTTC.

V usage is TRBV4-2 and J usage is TRBJ2-7; 8 bases are shared with TRBD2. Per the germline V gene, CDR1 is LGHNA and CDR2 is YNFKEQ. The CDR3 is 15 amino acids. Trimming at V came to 0 bases and at J to 3 bases, leaving 4 bases not matched to a gene. The CDR3 reads CASSQELAGFYEQYF. In DNA form, the CDR3 reads TGTGCCAGCAGCCAAGAGCTAGCGGGTTTCTACGAGCAGTACTTC.

A few counts support this clonotype. The CDR3 protein is CASSLLVRVSNEQFF. The CDR3 nucleotides are TGTGCCAGCAGTTTATTAGTGAGGGTCAGCAATGAGCAGTTCTTC. The chain combines TRBV28 with TRBJ2-1; a possible D gene is TRBD2 (5 bases). The CDR3 runs 15 residues. V was shortened by 1 base and J by 6 bases, with 13 bases between the two germline ends. In germline, CDR1 is MDHEN, CDR2 SYDVKM.

This clonotype was counted ten times or more. The V call is TRBV7-2, the J call TRBJ2-7; D call uncertain. The CDR3 has 11 residues. V was pared by 5 bases and J by 2 bases, with 4 bases between. Germline lookup yields CDR1 SGHTA and CDR2 FQGNSA. For the CDR3, the DNA is TGTGCCAGCAGCCGTACCTACGAGCAGTACTTC. This gives the protein CASSRTYEQYF. Complete variable domain (other parts from reference TRBV7-2 and TRBJ2-7): GAGVSQSPSNKVTEKGKDVELRCDPISGHTALYWYRQSLGQGLEFLIYFQGNSAPDKSGLPSDRFSAERTGGSVSTLTIQRTQQEDSAVYLCASSRTYEQYFGPGTRLTVT.

There are many counts of this clonotype. This chain joins TRBV12-3 or TRBV12-4 and TRBJ1-2; D may be TRBD1 (6 bases). V was clipped by 3 bases and J by 6 bases, with 11 bases between them. The CDR3 runs to 13 residues. CDR3 DNA sequence: TGTGCCAGCAGTTTTCAGCAGGGGAATGGCTACACCTTC. This sequence encodes CASSFQQGNGYTF.

V is TRBV6-1 and J is TRBJ2-7; D may be TRBD1 (6 bases). Trimming took off 6 bases at V and 6 bases at J, with 18 bases between the two ends. The CDR3 extends over 14 amino acids. Germline lookup yields CDR1 MNHNS and CDR2 SASEGT. As DNA, the CDR3 is TGTGCCAGCAGCCTCCGGGACACCGCTTCCGAGCAGTACTTC. It codes for CASSLRDTASEQYF.

V is TRBV2 and J is TRBJ2-1, with D possibly TRBD2 on 5 matching bases. V lost 0 bases and J 9 bases, leaving 12 bases between the germline ends. CDR3 length equals 14 residues. Germline-derived CDR1 and CDR2 are SNHLY and FYNNEI. The CDR3, as DNA: TGTGCCAGCAGTGAAGCGCTTCGACGGGGTGAGCAGTTCTTC. Its protein product is CASSEALRRGEQFF.

A few counts support this clonotype. The V call is TRBV5-1, the J call TRBJ1-4; D unresolved. The CDR3 length is 14 residues. The V end was cut by 2 bases, the J end by 5 bases, with 10 bases between. Germline V lookup: CDR1 SGHRS, CDR2 YFSETQ. The chain's CDR3 is CASSFGDLNEKLFF. For the CDR3, the DNA is TGCGCCAGCAGCTTCGGGGATTTAAATGAAAAACTGTTTTTT.

The V gene is TRBV4-1, the J gene TRBJ2-1; 10 nucleotides match TRBD2. This CDR3 has 16 residues. Unmatched junction bases numbered 8, after V lost 4 bases and J lost 5 bases. CDR1 and CDR2 (germline): MGHRA, YSYEKL. Here the CDR3 reads CASSLPGTSVDNEQFF. The CDR3 coding sequence is TGCGCCAGCAGCCTCCCCGGGACTAGCGTGGACAATGAGCAGTTCTTC.

There are a few counts of this clonotype. V and J are TRBV11-1 and TRBJ2-1; 10 nucleotides agree with TRBD2. The ends lost 5 bases at V and 4 bases at J; junction bases unmatched: 14. Looked up from germline, CDR1 is SGHAT and CDR2 is FQDESV (reference sequence). The CDR3 has 18 residues. The CDR3 loop is CASSPLGGTSDGYNEQFF. The DNA for the CDR3 is TGTGCCAGCAGCCCCCTCGGGGGGACTAGCGACGGGTACAATGAGCAGTTCTTC. Using reference TRBV11-1 and TRBJ2-1 for the parts outside the CDR3, the full variable domain is EAEVAQSPRYKITEKSQAVAFWCDPISGHATLYWYRQILGQGPELLVQFQDESVVDDSQLPKDRFSAERLKGVDSTLKIQPAELGDSAMYLCASSPLGGTSDGYNEQFFGPGTRLTVL.

This clonotype occurred once. This sequence joins TRBV12-5 and TRBJ2-3; the D is unclear. The V and J ends lost 2 bases and 1 base respectively, with 4 bases between them. Germline CDR1 is LGHNT and CDR2 is FRNRAP. The CDR3 totals 13 residues. CDR3 sequence reads: CASGLMGTDTQYF. In DNA form, the CDR3 reads TGTGCTAGTGGTTTGATGGGCACAGATACGCAGTATTTT.